The next 12 T cell receptor beta chains were all read from a single sample in a study of cytomegalovirus exposure and HLA in healthy donors. Primers included in the PCR were 60 Vbeta and 13 Jbeta primers. TCRdb keeps only in-frame clones here, not all; method: immunoSEQ multiplex PCR. The repertoire has roughly 180,000 clones, 70% to 90% of them found once; the top ten carry about 0.77%. The material sequenced was PBMCs. These receptors originate from a woman in her late teens or twenties in good health and CMV-seronegative.

This clone came up once. CDR3 sequence: CASSIGQVYTEAFF. The CDR3 DNA reads as TGTGCCAGCAGCATTGGACAGGTTTACACTGAAGCTTTCTTT. The chain links TRBV28 to TRBJ1-1, with 7 bases matching TRBD1. V shed 6 bases and J 3 bases; nucleotides not matched to a gene: 7. This CDR3 contains 14 residues. Germline V gene data show CDR1 as MDHEN and CDR2 as SYDVKM.

The V and J genes are TRBV11-2 and TRBJ2-5, with D possibly TRBD1 on 6 matching bases. The CDR3 is 13 residues long. V was clipped by 5 bases and J by 4 bases, with 11 bases between them. Germline values: CDR1 SGHAT, CDR2 FQNNGV. The CDR3 loop is CASSPLTGETQYF. CDR3 nucleotides: TGTGCCAGCAGCCCCCTGACAGGAGAGACCCAGTACTTC. Looking up the rest from reference TRBV11-2 and TRBJ2-5 gives the full variable domain: EAGVAQSPRYKIIEKRQSVAFWCNPISGHATLYWYQQILGQGPKLLIQFQNNGVVDDSQLPKDRFSAERLKGVDSTLKIQPAKLEDSAVYLCASSPLTGETQYFGPGTRLLVL.

This clone has more than one count but fewer than ten. The V call is TRBV28, the J call TRBJ1-2; 8 bases line up with TRBD1. Looked up from germline, CDR1 is MDHEN and CDR2 is SYDVKM. Trimming removed 6 bases from V and 3 bases from J; junction bases left unmatched: 12. The CDR3 is 16 residues long. CDR3 protein: CASRTRPQGAYYGYTF. The CDR3 bases are TGTGCCAGCAGAACACGTCCGCAGGGGGCCTACTATGGCTACACCTTC.

The chain couples TRBV1 to TRBJ2-7; TRBD2 is taken as the D call from the table, unchecked against the DNA. TRBV1 is marked as a pseudogene. The CDR3 contains 18 residues. The CDR3 DNA is TGCGCCAGCAGCCAAGTTCCATCGGTTACTAGCGGGCCTTGGGAGCAGTACTTC. Translated: CASSQVPSVTSGPWEQYF.

This chain connects TRBV5-4 to TRBJ2-7, with 9 bases lining up with TRBD2. The CDR3 has 16 residues. Looked up from germline, CDR1 is SGHNT and CDR2 is YYREEE (reference sequence). V lost 0 bases, J lost 4 bases, and 8 bases stayed unmatched. CDR3 protein: CASSLEAGGRAYEQYF. The CDR3 DNA sequence: TGTGCCAGCAGCTTGGAGGCGGGCGGGAGGGCTTACGAGCAGTACTTC.

This rearrangement joins TRBV6-1 to TRBJ2-3; 12 nucleotides align to TRBD2. The V and J ends lost 6 bases and 4 bases, in that order; junction bases with no gene match: 5. Germline lookup yields CDR1 MNHNS and CDR2 SASEGT. This CDR3 has 15 residues. CDR3 loop: CASRVTSGSADTQYF. CDR3 DNA sequence: TGTGCCAGCAGAGTGACTAGCGGGAGCGCAGATACGCAGTATTTT.

This clone was seen a few times. The V and J genes are TRBV10-3 and TRBJ1-3, with D perhaps TRBD1 (6 bases). This CDR3 has 11 amino acids. The V end lost 9 bases, the J end lost 8 bases, and 11 bases lay between the germline ends. Germline V lookup: CDR1 ENHRY, CDR2 SYGVKD. This CDR3 reads CAISKGDTIYF. CDR3 DNA: TGTGCCATTAGTAAGGGGGACACCATATATTTT.

The V gene is TRBV7-9, the J gene TRBJ2-5, with 7 bases matching TRBD2. V lost 1 base and J lost 5; bases outside the gene matches: 10. Germline CDR1 SEHNR, CDR2 FQNEAQ (reference sequence). This CDR3 contains 16 residues. The CDR3 bases are TGTGCCAGCAGCTTAGAAACCGGGGGGACCAGGGAGACCCAGTACTTC. Its protein is CASSLETGGTRETQYF.

The V gene is TRBV15, the J gene TRBJ2-3, with 11 bases fitting TRBD1. The CDR3 is made up of 15 amino acids. The germline V gene encodes CDR1 LNHNV and CDR2 YYDKDF (reference sequence). J gave up 6 bases and V 5 bases, and 7 bases lay outside the gene matches. DNA for the CDR3: TGTGCCACCAGCTGGACAGGGGGCTCAGAGGATACGCAGTATTTT. This gives the protein CATSWTGGSEDTQYF.

This chain joins TRBV4-2 and TRBJ2-1; 9 bases line up with TRBD1. The ends lost 3 bases at V and 2 bases at J; junction bases unmatched: 5. The CDR3 runs 16 residues. Germline CDR1 LGHNA, CDR2 YNFKEQ. Here the CDR3 DNA reads TGTGCCAGCAGCCAGTTAGGGGACAGGGCCTACAATGAGCAGTTCTTC. The encoded protein is CASSQLGDRAYNEQFF.

The gene calls are TRBV7-6 and TRBJ1-1; D call uncertain. The CDR3 sequence is 16 residues long. The V gene's germline CDR1 is SGHVS and CDR2 FNYEAQ. The germline V and J ends were trimmed by 1 base and 4 bases, with 16 bases remaining between them. Here the CDR3 DNA reads TGTGCCAGCAGCTTAGAAAGCGCGAATCTGGGCACTGAAGCTTTCTTT. Amino acid sequence: CASSLESANLGTEAFF.

The V and J genes are TRBV5-6 and TRBJ2-1; the match to TRBD2 covers 12 bases. The CDR3 consists of 16 residues. Germline CDR1 is SGHDT and CDR2 is YYEEEE. V dropped 4 bases and J dropped 5; count of bases not matched to a gene: 7. The CDR3 protein is CASSLAGLAGNNEQFF. The CDR3 DNA sequence: TGTGCCAGCAGCCTGGCTGGACTAGCGGGAAACAATGAGCAGTTCTTC.